Each of the 28 T cell receptor beta chains below was sequenced from the same sample in a study of T-cell reconstitution after alpha-beta-depleted transplantation in children. During its preparation, the TCRbeta library received unique molecular identifiers. TCRdb reanalysed the PCR reads using MiXCR and keeps one entry per CDR3 protein. In the table there are about 640,000 distinct CDR3 sequences, approximately 15% of which are singletons. The material was PBMCs from the stem cell graft donor, obtained from the stem cell graft. The receptors here all came from a human donor who donated a stem cell graft to a child with acute myeloid leukemia.

The chain is built from TRBV5-1 and TRBJ2-1, with 8 bases aligning to TRBD2. The V gene's germline CDR1 is SGHRS and CDR2 YFSETQ. V lost 1 base and J lost 4; bases outside the gene matches: 4. The CDR3 loop spans 15 amino acids. CDR3 coding DNA: TGCGCCAGCAGCTTGTATGCGGGGGGATACAATGAGCAGTTCTTC. It encodes CASSLYAGGYNEQFF. Variable domain in full (rest from reference TRBV5-1 and TRBJ2-1): KAGVTQTPRYLIKTRGQQVTLSCSPISGHRSVSWYQQTPGQGLQFLFEYFSETQRNKGNFPGRFSGRQFSNSRSEMNVSTLELGDSALYLCASSLYAGGYNEQFFGPGTRLTVL.

In this sample, this clonotype turned up many times. V gene TRBV20-1 combines with J gene TRBJ1-1, with D hard to call. Germline V gives CDR1 DFQATT, CDR2 SNEGSKA (reference sequence). This CDR3 is 14 amino acids long. Between the trimmed V and J ends, which lost 4 bases and 1 base, there was a span of 13 bases. The CDR3 loop is CSAMAGAGNTEAFF. CDR3 nucleotide sequence: TGCAGTGCTATGGCCGGCGCGGGGAACACTGAAGCTTTCTTT.

This clonotype was seen a few times. The chain has TRBV7-9 and TRBJ2-7; 8 nucleotides match TRBD2. The germline gives CDR1 SEHNR, CDR2 FQNEAQ (reference sequence). This CDR3 has 15 residues. V gave up 3 bases and J gave up 2 bases; unmatched junction bases: 6. CDR3 nucleotides: TGTGCCAGCAGCTTTTGGGTCGGGAGGGCCTACGAGCAGTACTTC. It yields the protein CASSFWVGRAYEQYF.

This clonotype was seen many times. This chain uses TRBV12-3 or TRBV12-4 with TRBJ2-7; D perhaps matches TRBD1 (6 bases). Trimming cost V 3 bases and J 5 bases, with 14 bases left between them. The CDR3 is made up of 14 amino acids. CDR3 in amino acids: CASSFGIRGDEQYF. Here the CDR3 DNA reads TGTGCCAGCAGTTTCGGTATCAGGGGCGACGAGCAGTACTTC.

This clonotype was recorded at least ten times. The chain couples TRBV5-1 to TRBJ2-1; D possibly matches TRBD1 or TRBD2 (5 bases each). CDR1 is SGHRS and CDR2 is YFSETQ in the germline V gene. V dropped 5 bases and J dropped 0 bases, with 15 bases sitting between them. The CDR3 is 16 residues long. CDR3 DNA sequence: TGCGCCAGCAGGGCACCTGGGGGAAGCTCCTACAATGAGCAGTTCTTC. Protein product: CASRAPGGSSYNEQFF.

This clonotype was seen many times. This sequence joins TRBV5-5 and TRBJ1-1, with no clear D. There are 11 residues in the CDR3. V was clipped by 0 bases and J by 6 bases, with 3 bases between them. Germline CDR1 SGHKS, CDR2 YYEKEE (reference sequence). The CDR3: CASSLVAEAFF. CDR3 DNA sequence: TGTGCCAGCAGCTTGGTAGCTGAAGCTTTCTTT.

The count of this clonotype is one. One end of the junction does not line up with germline, which may come from a read error. The V and J genes are TRBV7-9 and TRBJ1-3; a possible D gene is TRBD1 (6 bases). Germline V gene sequence: CDR1 SEHNR, CDR2 FQNEAQ (reference sequence). CDR3 length: 15 amino acids. CDR3 sequence: CASSLDRGIGNSIYF. The CDR3 region has the DNA TGTGCCAGCAGCTTAGATAGGGGGATCGGAAACTCCATATATTTT.

This clonotype came up many times. J is TRBJ2-1 and V is TRBV9; 11 bases map to TRBD2. This CDR3 has 17 amino acids. Germline V gene data show CDR1 as SGDLS and CDR2 as YYNGEE. V dropped 4 bases and J dropped 4; count of bases not matched to a gene: 10. The CDR3 sequence: CASSSPTRLAGYNEQFF. As DNA, the CDR3 is TGTGCCAGCAGCTCACCAACCAGACTAGCGGGGTACAATGAGCAGTTCTTC.

The table lists this clonotype with a few counts. CDR3 sequence (DNA): TGCGCCAGCAGCTTGGGGACAGGGAGGAACACTGAAGCTTTCTTT. It encodes CASSLGTGRNTEAFF. The V call is TRBV5-1, the J call TRBJ1-1; TRBD1 aligns across 8 bases. V dropped 0 bases and J dropped 1; count of bases not matched to a gene: 2. CDR1 is SGHRS, CDR2 YFSETQ, per germline. This CDR3 region has 15 residues.

This clonotype has only a few counts. The chain joins TRBV24-1 to TRBJ2-1, with 7 bases identical to TRBD1. J lost 13 bases, V lost 4 bases, and 15 bases had no gene match. This CDR3 region has 15 residues. CDR1 and CDR2 (germline): KGHDR, SFDVKD. CDR3 sequence reads: CATSDRTGRLRQQFF. CDR3 coding DNA: TGTGCCACCAGTGACCGGACAGGCCGCCTTAGACAACAGTTCTTC.

The V call is TRBV6-1, the J call TRBJ1-1; D remains unclear. Germline values: CDR1 MNHNS, CDR2 SASEGT. The CDR3 sequence is 13 residues long. Trimming shortened V by 11 bases and J by 5 bases, and 18 bases separated the two germline ends. CDR3 nucleotides: TGTGCCGGACGACAACCCTTGGGAACTGAAGCTTTCTTT. This codes for CAGRQPLGTEAFF.

This clonotype was counted at least ten times. The chain's CDR3 is CASSLTGAMGDTQYF. Written as DNA, the CDR3 is TGCGCCAGCAGCTTGACCGGGGCAATGGGAGATACGCAGTATTTT. The V gene is TRBV5-1, the J gene TRBJ2-3; possibly TRBD1 or TRBD2 for D (5 bases each). CDR3 length: 15 residues. Germline CDR1 and CDR2: SGHRS and YFSETQ. Trimming cost V 1 base and J 5 bases, with 14 bases left between them.

This chain connects TRBV20-1 to TRBJ1-5, with D possibly TRBD1 on 5 matching bases. The CDR3 sequence is 15 residues long. Trimming cost V 0 bases and J 9 bases, with 18 bases left between them. Per the germline V gene, CDR1 is DFQATT and CDR2 is SNEGSKA (reference sequence). CDR3 sequence (DNA): TGCAGTGCTAGAGATCGCTCCGGGGCTTACCCGCCCCAGCATTTT. Translating it yields CSARDRSGAYPPQHF.

The sample holds many counts of this clonotype. J is TRBJ1-3 and V is TRBV12-3 or TRBV12-4; D remains ambiguous. Trimming shortened V by 4 bases and J by 0 bases, and 10 bases separated the two germline ends. This CDR3 has 15 residues. CDR3 sequence reads: CASSWTLGSGNTIYF. The CDR3, as DNA: TGTGCCAGCAGTTGGACCCTAGGCTCTGGAAACACCATATATTTT.

J is TRBJ2-1 and V is TRBV20-1; 9 nucleotides match TRBD1. Germline assignment: CDR1 DFQATT and CDR2 SNEGSKA (reference sequence). Germline trimming cut 5 bases from V and 5 bases from J; bases unmatched to any gene: 10. This CDR3 region has 15 residues. Here the CDR3 reads CSAGGRGTGHNEQFF. The CDR3, as DNA: TGCAGTGCTGGGGGGAGAGGGACAGGGCACAATGAGCAGTTCTTC.

This clonotype showed up just a few times. The rearrangement joins TRBV5-1 to TRBJ2-3; perhaps D is TRBD1 or TRBD2 (6 bases each). This CDR3 spans 16 amino acids. Trimming left V 4 bases short and J 1 base short, with 16 bases between. The germline gives CDR1 SGHRS, CDR2 YFSETQ. The CDR3 region has the DNA TGCGCCAGCAGCCCCAGATGGGGGGCTCGCACAGATACGCAGTATTTT. Its protein is CASSPRWGARTDTQYF.

This clonotype was observed at least ten times. Here the CDR3 DNA reads TGTGCCAGCAGTGAACTCAGGGATTCCCACGAGCAGTACGTC. Translating it yields CASSELRDSHEQYV. The V gene is TRBV6-1, the J gene TRBJ2-7, with TRBD1 as a possible D gene (5 bases). The germline gives CDR1 MNHNS, CDR2 SASEGT. V lost 2 bases, J lost 5 bases, and 13 bases lay in between. The CDR3 sequence is 14 residues long.

This clonotype was seen a few times. The rearrangement joins TRBV20-1 to TRBJ2-7; 11 bases line up with TRBD2. Germline loops: CDR1 DFQATT, CDR2 SNEGSKA (reference sequence). Trimming took 3 bases from V and 0 from J; bases not matched to a gene: 4. There are 15 residues in the CDR3. The CDR3, as DNA: TGCAGTGCTAGGGTGGGACTAGCGGTCTCCTACGAGCAGTACTTC. This codes for CSARVGLAVSYEQYF.

This clonotype was observed at least ten times. The rearrangement links TRBV20-1 to TRBJ1-3; possibly TRBD1 for D (5 bases). The CDR3 runs to 14 residues. CDR1 is DFQATT and CDR2 is SNEGSKA in the germline V gene (reference sequence). The V gene lost 6 bases and the J gene lost 0 bases, with 12 bases spanning the gap. The CDR3 sequence: CSAPSDSSGNTIYF. DNA for the CDR3: TGCAGTGCCCCCAGCGACAGCTCTGGAAACACCATATATTTT.

This clonotype was detected only a few times. The chain couples TRBV6-1 to TRBJ1-1, with D uncertain. This CDR3 is 11 amino acids long. Germline V gene sequence: CDR1 MNHNS, CDR2 SASEGT. V lost 6 bases and J 4 bases, leaving 6 bases between the germline ends. The CDR3 spells CASRDFTEAFF. CDR3 DNA sequence: TGTGCCAGCAGGGACTTCACTGAAGCTTTCTTT.

CDR3 coding DNA: TGTGCCAGCAGCTTTCGGACGGGTGGCTACACCTTC. Its translation is CASSFRTGGYTF. The chain couples TRBV4-2 to TRBJ1-2; no clear D gene. The germline V gene has CDR1 LGHNA and CDR2 YNFKEQ. The CDR3 has 12 residues. V dropped 5 bases and J dropped 7 bases, with 11 bases sitting between them.

The table lists this clonotype with a few counts. The chain is built from TRBV20-1 and TRBJ2-2, with 9 bases identical to TRBD1. The CDR3 length is 14 residues. V shed 5 bases and J 3 bases; nucleotides not matched to a gene: 4. From germline, CDR1 is DFQATT and CDR2 SNEGSKA (reference sequence). DNA of the CDR3: TGCAGTGCTGGCCGGGACAGGGACACCGGGGAGCTGTTTTTT. This encodes CSAGRDRDTGELFF.

The chain is built from TRBV11-2 and TRBJ1-5; D is ambiguous. With 6 bases removed from V and 10 bases from J, the gap between germline ends came to 22 bases. The CDR3 sequence is 15 residues long. Looked up from germline, CDR1 is SGHAT and CDR2 is FQNNGV. The CDR3 sequence: CASSLTGNHLSPQHF. CDR3 coding DNA: TGTGCCAGCAGTTTAACCGGGAACCACCTAAGCCCCCAGCATTTT.

This clonotype occurred a few times. CDR3 in amino acids: CASNAGGRQPQHF. CDR3 bases: TGTGCCAGCAATGCAGGGGGCAGGCAGCCCCAGCATTTT. The rearrangement joins TRBV12-3 or TRBV12-4 to TRBJ1-5, with 8 nucleotides matching TRBD1. The length of the CDR3 is 13 residues. The ends lost 7 bases at V and 7 bases at J; junction bases unmatched: 6.

In this sample, this clonotype turned up a few times. This chain joins TRBV6-2 or TRBV6-3 and TRBJ1-6, with D uncertain. Trimming took off 7 bases at V and 11 bases at J, with 15 bases between the two ends. The germline CDR1 and CDR2 sequences are MNHEY and SVGEGT. This CDR3 is 13 amino acids long. DNA for the CDR3: TGTGCCAGCAACAGCCCAAACGGGGCACCCCTCCACTTT. Translation: CASNSPNGAPLHF.

A few counts support this clonotype. With a much larger clone just one base away, this may be a read error. This chain joins TRBV13 and TRBJ2-5; 7 bases align to TRBD2. CDR3 size: 15 residues. The J segment lost 0 bases and the V segment lost 2 bases, leaving 3 bases of the junction unmatched. Germline values: CDR1 PRHDT, CDR2 FYEKMQ (reference sequence). In nucleotides, the CDR3 is TGTGCCAGCAGCTTATTGCGGGGGAACCAAGAGACCCAGTACTTC. It translates to CASSLLRGNQETQYF.

This clonotype was seen at least ten times. This rearrangement joins TRBV20-1 to TRBJ2-5; D is unclear. The CDR3 length is 11 residues. Germline-derived CDR1 and CDR2 are DFQATT and SNEGSKA (reference sequence). V lost 5 bases and J lost 3, with 7 bases in between. The CDR3 bases are TGCAGTGCTGCTTTCAAAGAGACCCAGTACTTC. Residues: CSAAFKETQYF.

This clonotype was detected many times. This chain links TRBV20-1 with TRBJ1-1; D not resolved. Per germline, CDR1 DFQATT and CDR2 SNEGSKA (reference sequence). The ends were cut back, 6 bases at V and 6 bases at J, with 8 bases in the middle. The CDR3 spans 10 residues. This CDR3 reads CSARTAEAFF. In DNA form, the CDR3 reads TGCAGTGCCCGGACGGCTGAAGCTTTCTTT.